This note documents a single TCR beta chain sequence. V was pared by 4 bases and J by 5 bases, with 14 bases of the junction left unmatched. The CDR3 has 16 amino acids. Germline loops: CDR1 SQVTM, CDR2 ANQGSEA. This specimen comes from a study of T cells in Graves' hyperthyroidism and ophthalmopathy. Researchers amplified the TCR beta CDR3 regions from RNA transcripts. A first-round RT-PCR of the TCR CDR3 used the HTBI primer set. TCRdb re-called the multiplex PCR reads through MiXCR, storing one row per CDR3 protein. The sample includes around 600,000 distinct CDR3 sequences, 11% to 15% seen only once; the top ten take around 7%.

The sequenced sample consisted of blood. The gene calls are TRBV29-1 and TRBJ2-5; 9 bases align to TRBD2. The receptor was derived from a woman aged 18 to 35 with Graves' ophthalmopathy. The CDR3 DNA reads TGCAGCGTTGGGGGCGGGGGGGGGGGGCCAAGGGAGACCCAGTACTTC. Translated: CSVGGGGGGPRETQYF. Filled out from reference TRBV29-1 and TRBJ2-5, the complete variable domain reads SAVISQKPSRDICQRGTSLTIQCQVDSQVTMMFWYRQQPGQSLTLIATANQGSEATYESGFVIDKFPISRPNLTFSTLTVSNMSPEDSSIYLCSVGGGGGGPRETQYFGPGTRLLVL.